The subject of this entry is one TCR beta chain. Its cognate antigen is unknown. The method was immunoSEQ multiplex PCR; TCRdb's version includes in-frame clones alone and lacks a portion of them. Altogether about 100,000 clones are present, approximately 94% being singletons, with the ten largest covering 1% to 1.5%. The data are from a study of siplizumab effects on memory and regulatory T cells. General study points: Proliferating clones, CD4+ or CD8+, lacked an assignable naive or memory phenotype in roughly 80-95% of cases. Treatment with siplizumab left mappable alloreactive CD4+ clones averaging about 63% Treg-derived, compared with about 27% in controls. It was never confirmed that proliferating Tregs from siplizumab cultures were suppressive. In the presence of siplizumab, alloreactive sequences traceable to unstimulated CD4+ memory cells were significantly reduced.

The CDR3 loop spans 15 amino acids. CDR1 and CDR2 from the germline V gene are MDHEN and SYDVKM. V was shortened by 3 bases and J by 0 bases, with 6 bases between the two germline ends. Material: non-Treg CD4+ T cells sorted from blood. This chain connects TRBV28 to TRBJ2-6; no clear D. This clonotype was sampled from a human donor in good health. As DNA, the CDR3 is TGTGCCAGCAGTTTCTTAGGCTCTGGGGCCAACGTCCTGACTTTC. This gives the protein CASSFLGSGANVLTF.